One and the same sample provided the 5 T cell receptor beta chains below, sequenced in a study of CD8+ T cells in alopecia areata. RNA, once extracted, was reverse transcribed into cDNA for use as the sequencing template. Clones were read by immunoSEQ multiplex PCR, and TCRdb kept only the in-frame ones, dropping some. The sample holds around 190,000 clones, about 56% seen once. Sequencing was done on a sample of CD8+ T cells sorted from blood. These receptors originate from a human donor in good health.

The chain joins TRBV29-1 to TRBJ2-2; D ambiguous. The germline V and J ends were trimmed by 7 bases and 0 bases, with 15 bases remaining between them. Per germline, CDR1 SQVTM and CDR2 ANQGSEA. The length of the CDR3 is 15 residues. Written as DNA, the CDR3 is TGCAGCGCCAGTACAGAGAACGCGAACACCGGGGAGCTGTTTTTT. Translation gives CSASTENANTGELFF.

The chain combines TRBV27 with TRBJ2-7; D unclear. Germline assignment: CDR1 MNHEY and CDR2 SMNVEV (reference sequence). Trimming took 8 bases from V and 6 from J, leaving 20 bases between them. CDR3 length: 14 residues. In DNA form, the CDR3 reads TGTGCCAGCCTACCCATGTCTACGTCTGGCGAGCAGTACTTC. It yields the protein CASLPMSTSGEQYF.

The chain employs TRBV2 and TRBJ2-1; the D is unclear. V lost 5 bases and J 4 bases, leaving 9 bases between the germline ends. The CDR3 has 13 residues. Germline V CDR1 and CDR2: SNHLY, FYNNEI. This CDR3 reads CASSLDEYNEQFF. The DNA of the CDR3 is TGTGCCAGCAGTCTGGACGAATACAATGAGCAGTTCTTC.

This rearrangement joins TRBV30 to TRBJ1-5, with TRBD1 identical over 10 bases. Germline CDR1 and CDR2: GTSNPN and SVGIG (reference sequence). The V segment lost 3 bases and the J segment 4 bases; nucleotides outside the gene matches: 6. The CDR3 covers 15 residues. Here the CDR3 reads CAWSEWTGGNQPQHF. The CDR3 bases are TGTGCCTGGAGCGAGTGGACAGGGGGTAATCAGCCCCAGCATTTT.

The V and J genes are TRBV28 and TRBJ2-3; TRBD1 or TRBD2 may be the D gene (6 bases each). The CDR3 consists of 13 residues. The ends were cut back, 3 bases at V and 7 bases at J, with 11 bases in the middle. Germline loops: CDR1 MDHEN, CDR2 SYDVKM. The CDR3 nucleotides read TGTGCCAGCAGTTTCGGGGGCATGTATACGCAGTATTTT. Translation: CASSFGGMYTQYF.